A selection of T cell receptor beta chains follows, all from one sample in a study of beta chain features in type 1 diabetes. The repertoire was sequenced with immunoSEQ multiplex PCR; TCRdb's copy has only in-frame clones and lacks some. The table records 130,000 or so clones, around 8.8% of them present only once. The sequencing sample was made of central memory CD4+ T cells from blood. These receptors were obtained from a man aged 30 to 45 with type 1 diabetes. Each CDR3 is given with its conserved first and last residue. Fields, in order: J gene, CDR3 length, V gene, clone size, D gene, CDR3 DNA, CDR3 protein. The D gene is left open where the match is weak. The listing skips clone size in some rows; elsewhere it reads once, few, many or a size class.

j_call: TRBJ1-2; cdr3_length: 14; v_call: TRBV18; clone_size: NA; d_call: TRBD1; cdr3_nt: TGTGCCAGCTCACTCGGGGACAGGGACGTTGGCTACACCTTC; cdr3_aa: CASSLGDRDVGYTF
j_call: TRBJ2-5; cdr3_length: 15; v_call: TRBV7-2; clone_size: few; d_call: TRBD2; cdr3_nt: TGTGCCAGCAGCTTAAACGGCGGGGGGGCCGGGACCCAGTACTTC; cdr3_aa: CASSLNGGGAGTQYF
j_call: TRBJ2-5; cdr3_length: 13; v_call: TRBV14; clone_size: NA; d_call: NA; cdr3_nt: TGTGCCAGCAGCCAGGGACTCGGGGAGACCCAGTACTTC; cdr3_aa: CASSQGLGETQYF
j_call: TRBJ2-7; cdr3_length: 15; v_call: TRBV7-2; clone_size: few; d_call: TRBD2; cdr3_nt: TGTGCCAGCAGCTCCGGGAGGGCAACCTCCTACGAGCAGTACTTC; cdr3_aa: CASSSGRATSYEQYF
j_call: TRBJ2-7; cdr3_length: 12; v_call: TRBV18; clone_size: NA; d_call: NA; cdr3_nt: TGTGCCAGCTCGGTTACTAGCTACGAGCAGTACTTC; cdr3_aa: CASSVTSYEQYF
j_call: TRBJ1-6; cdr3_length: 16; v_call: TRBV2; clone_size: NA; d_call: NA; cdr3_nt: TGTGCCAGCAGTGTGGGGTGGGACACCAGAAATTCACCCCTCCACTTT; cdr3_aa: CASSVGWDTRNSPLHF
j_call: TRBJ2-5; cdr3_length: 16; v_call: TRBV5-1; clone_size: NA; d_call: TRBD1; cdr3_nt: TGCGCCAGCAGCCCACAGGGGGCTACCTACCAAGAGACCCAGTACTTC; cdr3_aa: CASSPQGATYQETQYF
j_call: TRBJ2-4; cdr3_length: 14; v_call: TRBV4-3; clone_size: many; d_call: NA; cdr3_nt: TGCGCCAGCAGCCGTGGCCTTGCCAAAAACATTCAGTACTTC; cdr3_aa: CASSRGLAKNIQYF
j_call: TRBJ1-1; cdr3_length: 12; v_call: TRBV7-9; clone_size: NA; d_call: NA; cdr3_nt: TGTGCCAGCAGCGCAACCGGACTTGAAGCTTTCTTT; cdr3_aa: CASSATGLEAFF
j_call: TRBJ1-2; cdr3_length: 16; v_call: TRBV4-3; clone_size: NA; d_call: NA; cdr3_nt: TGCGCCAGCAGCCAAGCCCGACCCGGGTATGACTATGGCTACACCTTC; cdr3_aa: CASSQARPGYDYGYTF
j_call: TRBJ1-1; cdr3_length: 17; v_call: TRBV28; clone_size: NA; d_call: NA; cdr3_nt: TGTGCCAGCAGTTTAGGGGAGGGGAGTGGGGGAAACACTGAAGCTTTCTTT; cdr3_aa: CASSLGEGSGGNTEAFF
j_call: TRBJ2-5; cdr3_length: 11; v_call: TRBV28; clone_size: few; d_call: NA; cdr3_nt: TGTGCCAGCAGTAGGAGGGAGACCCAGTACTTC; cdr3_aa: CASSRRETQYF
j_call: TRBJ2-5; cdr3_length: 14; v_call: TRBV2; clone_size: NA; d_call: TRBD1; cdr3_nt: TGTGCCAGCAGTGTACAGGGGGCTGGGGAGACCCAGTACTTC; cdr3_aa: CASSVQGAGETQYF
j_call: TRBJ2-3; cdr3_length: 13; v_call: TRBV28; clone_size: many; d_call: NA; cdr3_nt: TGTGCCAGCAGTAATTCGGTCCCCAATACGCAGTATTTT; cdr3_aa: CASSNSVPNTQYF
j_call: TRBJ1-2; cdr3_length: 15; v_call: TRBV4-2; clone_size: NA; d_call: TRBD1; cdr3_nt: TGTGCCAGCAGCCAATTAACCGGGACAGGTTATGGCTACACCTTC; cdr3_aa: CASSQLTGTGYGYTF
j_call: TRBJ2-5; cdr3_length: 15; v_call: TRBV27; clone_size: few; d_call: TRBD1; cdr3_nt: TGTGCCAGCAGTTCAAACTACAGGGGTGAGGAGACCCAGTACTTC; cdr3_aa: CASSSNYRGEETQYF
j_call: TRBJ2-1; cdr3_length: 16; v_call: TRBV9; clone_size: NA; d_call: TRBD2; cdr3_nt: TGTGCCAGCAGCGTTTCTAGCGGGGGGTCCTACAATGAGCAGTTCTTC; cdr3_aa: CASSVSSGGSYNEQFF
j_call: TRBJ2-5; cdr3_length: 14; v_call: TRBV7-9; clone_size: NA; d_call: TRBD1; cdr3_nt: TGTGCCAGCAGCTCCGGGACAGCGCAAGAGACCCAGTACTTC; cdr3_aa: CASSSGTAQETQYF
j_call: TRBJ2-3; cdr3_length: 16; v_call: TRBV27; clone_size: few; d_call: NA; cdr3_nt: TGTGCCAGCAGTTTATCGTTCAGACAGAGCACAGATACGCAGTATTTT; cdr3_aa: CASSLSFRQSTDTQYF
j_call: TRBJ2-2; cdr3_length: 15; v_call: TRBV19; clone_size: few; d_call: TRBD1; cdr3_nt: TGTGCCAGTACCCGGTGGGGACAGGGAGCCGGGGAGCTGTTTTTT; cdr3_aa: CASTRWGQGAGELFF
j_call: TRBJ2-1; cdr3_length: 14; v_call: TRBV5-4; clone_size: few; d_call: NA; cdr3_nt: TGTGCCAGCAGCTTGGAGAGACAGTACAATGAGCAGTTCTTC; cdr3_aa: CASSLERQYNEQFF
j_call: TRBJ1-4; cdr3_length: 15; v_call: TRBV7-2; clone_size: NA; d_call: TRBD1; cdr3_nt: TGTGCCAGCAGCTTACGGACAGGCGTAAATGAAAAACTGTTTTTT; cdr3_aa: CASSLRTGVNEKLFF
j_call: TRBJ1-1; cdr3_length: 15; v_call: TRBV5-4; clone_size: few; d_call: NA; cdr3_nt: TGTGCCAGCAGCACTCCCAGGGGAGATTACACTGAAGCTTTCTTT; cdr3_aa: CASSTPRGDYTEAFF
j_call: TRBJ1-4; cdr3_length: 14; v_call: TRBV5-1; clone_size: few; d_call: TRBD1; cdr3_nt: TGCGCCAGCAGCGCCGGGACAGGGGATGAAAAACTGTTTTTT; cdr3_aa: CASSAGTGDEKLFF
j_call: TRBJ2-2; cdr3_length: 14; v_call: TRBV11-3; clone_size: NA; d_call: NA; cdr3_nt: TGTGCCAGCAGCTTACAAGCTACCACCGGGGAGCTGTTTTTT; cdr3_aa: CASSLQATTGELFF
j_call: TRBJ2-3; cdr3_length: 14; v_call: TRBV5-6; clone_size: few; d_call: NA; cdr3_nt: TGTGCCAGCAGCTCACCAGGGGGCACAGATACGCAGTATTTT; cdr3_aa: CASSSPGGTDTQYF
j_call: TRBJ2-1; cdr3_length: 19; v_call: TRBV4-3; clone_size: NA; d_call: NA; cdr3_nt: TGCGCCAGCAGCCAAGAATTAATTTGGTCCAGCGCGTTTGGCAATGAGCAGTTCTTC; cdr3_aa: CASSQELIWSSAFGNEQFF
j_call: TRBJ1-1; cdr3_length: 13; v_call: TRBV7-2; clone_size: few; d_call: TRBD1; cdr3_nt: TGTGCCAGCAGCTTAGAGACAGGGACTGGGTCTTTCTTT; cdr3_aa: CASSLETGTGSFF
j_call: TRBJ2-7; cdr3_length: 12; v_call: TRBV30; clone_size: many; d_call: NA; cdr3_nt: TGTGCCTGGAGTTTACAGGTCGGCGAGCAGTACTTC; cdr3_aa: CAWSLQVGEQYF
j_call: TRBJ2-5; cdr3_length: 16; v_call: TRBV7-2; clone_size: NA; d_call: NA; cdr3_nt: TGTGCCAGCAGCCCGTTAACAGGGCCCGCCTGGGAGACCCAGTACTTC; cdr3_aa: CASSPLTGPAWETQYF
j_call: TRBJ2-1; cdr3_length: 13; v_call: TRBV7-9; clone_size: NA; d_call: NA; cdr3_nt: TGTGCCAGCAGCCAGAATTCCTACAATGAGCAGTTCTTC; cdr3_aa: CASSQNSYNEQFF
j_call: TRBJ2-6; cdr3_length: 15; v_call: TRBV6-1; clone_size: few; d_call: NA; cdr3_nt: TGTGCCAGCAAGGCGAGGTTTCCTGGGGCCAACGTCCTGACTTTC; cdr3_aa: CASKARFPGANVLTF
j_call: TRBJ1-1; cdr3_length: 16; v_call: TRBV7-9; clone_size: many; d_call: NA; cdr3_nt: TGTGCCAGCAGCTTAGCCCTCGCAGGGGCCCTCACTGAAGCTTTCTTT; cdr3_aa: CASSLALAGALTEAFF
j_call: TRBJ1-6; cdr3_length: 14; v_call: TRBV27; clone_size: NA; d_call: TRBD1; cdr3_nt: TGTGCCAGCAGTTACAGGGGTGGGGAGTCACCCCTCCACTTT; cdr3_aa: CASSYRGGESPLHF
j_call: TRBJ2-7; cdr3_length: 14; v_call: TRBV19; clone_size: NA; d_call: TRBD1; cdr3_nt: TGTGCCAGTAGTCCCCGTGGGACAGCCTACGAGCAGTACTTC; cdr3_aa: CASSPRGTAYEQYF
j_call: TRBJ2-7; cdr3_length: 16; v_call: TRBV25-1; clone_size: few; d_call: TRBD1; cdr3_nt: TGTGCCAGCAGTGATCCCCATTTACAGGGGACCTACGAGCAGTACTTC; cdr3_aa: CASSDPHLQGTYEQYF
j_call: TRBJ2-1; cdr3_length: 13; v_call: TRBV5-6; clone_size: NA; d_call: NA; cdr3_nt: TGTGCCAGCAGCCAGTCCTACAGCAATGAGCAGTTCTTC; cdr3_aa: CASSQSYSNEQFF
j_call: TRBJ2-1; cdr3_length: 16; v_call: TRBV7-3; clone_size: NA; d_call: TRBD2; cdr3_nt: TGTGCCAGCAGCTTAACTTGGGCGGGGGGTAGGAATGAGCAGTTCTTC; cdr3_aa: CASSLTWAGGRNEQFF
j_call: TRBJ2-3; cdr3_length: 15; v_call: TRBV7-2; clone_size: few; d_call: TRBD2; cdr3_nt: TGTGCCAGCAGCTCTATAGCGGGGGGGCTGGGAACGCAGTATTTT; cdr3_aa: CASSSIAGGLGTQYF
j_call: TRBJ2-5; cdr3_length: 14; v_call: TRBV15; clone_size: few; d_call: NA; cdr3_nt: TGTGCCACCAGCAGAGGTACAGGTCAAGAGACCCAGTACTTC; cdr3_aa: CATSRGTGQETQYF
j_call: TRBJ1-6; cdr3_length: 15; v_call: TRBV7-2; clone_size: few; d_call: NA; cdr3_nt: TGTGCCAGCAGCTTAGCATTAGGGGCCCATTCACCCCTCCACTTT; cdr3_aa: CASSLALGAHSPLHF
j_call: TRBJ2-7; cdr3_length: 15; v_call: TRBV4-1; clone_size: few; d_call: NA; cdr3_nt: TGCGCCAGCAGCCAAGTAGGGGGAGGGGGAAGGGAGCAGTACTTC; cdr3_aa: CASSQVGGGGREQYF
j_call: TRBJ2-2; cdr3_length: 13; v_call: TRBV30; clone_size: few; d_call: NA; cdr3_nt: TGTGCCTGGGGGCGGCGGGGGCCCGGGGAGCTGTTTTTT; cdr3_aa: CAWGRRGPGELFF
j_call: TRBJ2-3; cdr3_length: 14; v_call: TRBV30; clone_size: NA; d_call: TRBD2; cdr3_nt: TGTGCCTGGAGTCTCGGGGGGGTCACAGATACGCAGTATTTT; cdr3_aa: CAWSLGGVTDTQYF
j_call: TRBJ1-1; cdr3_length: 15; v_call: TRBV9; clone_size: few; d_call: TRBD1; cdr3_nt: TGTGCCAGCAGCGGGTCCGGGACAGCGAACACTGAAGCTTTCTTT; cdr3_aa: CASSGSGTANTEAFF
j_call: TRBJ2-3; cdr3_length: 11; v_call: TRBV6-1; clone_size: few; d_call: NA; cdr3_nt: TGTGCCAGCGGGGCCACAGATACGCAGTATTTT; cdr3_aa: CASGATDTQYF
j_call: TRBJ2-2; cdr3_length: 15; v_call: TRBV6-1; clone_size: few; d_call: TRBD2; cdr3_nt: TGTGCCAGCAGTCGGCCGGGGGGGAAAACCGGGGAGCTGTTTTTT; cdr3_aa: CASSRPGGKTGELFF
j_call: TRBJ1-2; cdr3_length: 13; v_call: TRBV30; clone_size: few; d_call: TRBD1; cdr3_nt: TGTGCCTGGAGCAACGGACAGGGTTATGGCTACACCTTC; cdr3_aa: CAWSNGQGYGYTF
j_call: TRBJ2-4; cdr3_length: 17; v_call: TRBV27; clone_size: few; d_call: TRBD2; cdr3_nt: TGTGCCAGCAGTCGGCCGGGACTAGCGGGGGACAAAAACATTCAGTACTTC; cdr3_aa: CASSRPGLAGDKNIQYF
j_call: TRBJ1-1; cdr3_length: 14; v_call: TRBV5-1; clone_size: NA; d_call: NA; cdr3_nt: TGCGCCAGCAGCCCTTGGGGGGGGAACACTGAAGCTTTCTTT; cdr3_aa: CASSPWGGNTEAFF
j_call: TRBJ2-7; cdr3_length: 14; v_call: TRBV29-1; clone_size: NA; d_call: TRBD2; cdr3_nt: TGCAGCGTTGAGGTTTTAGCGGGGCTGGGGGAGCAGTACTTC; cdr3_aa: CSVEVLAGLGEQYF
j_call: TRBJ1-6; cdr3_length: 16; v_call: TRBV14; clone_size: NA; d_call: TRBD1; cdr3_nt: TGTGCCAGCAGCCAGACAGGGGGCTCCTATAATTCACCCCTCCACTTT; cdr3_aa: CASSQTGGSYNSPLHF